The 6 T cell receptor beta chains in this list originate from one sample, sequenced in a study of cytomegalovirus exposure and HLA in healthy donors. PCR used 60 Vbeta primers and 13 Jbeta primers. This table comes from immunoSEQ multiplex PCR, and its TCRdb copy is limited to in-frame clones, with some not included. Of hundreds of thousands of clones listed, roughly 78% are singletons. Sequenced: PBMCs. The origin of the receptors is a boy between 10 and 17 years old in good health and CMV-seronegative.

This chain links TRBV6-1 with TRBJ2-3; a possible D gene is TRBD1 (6 bases). V lost 6 bases to trimming and J lost 2 bases, with 12 bases between them. Germline V gene data show CDR1 as MNHNS and CDR2 as SASEGT. This CDR3 is 14 amino acids long. The CDR3 DNA reads TGTGCCAGCAGAGAGGGGGACCCCACAGATACGCAGTATTTT. This encodes CASREGDPTDTQYF.

This chain uses TRBV10-3 with TRBJ1-5; D is unresolved. V gave up 0 bases and J gave up 9 bases, with 12 bases separating them. The CDR3 has 14 amino acids. The germline V gene encodes CDR1 ENHRY and CDR2 SYGVKD. The CDR3 DNA sequence: TGTGCCATCAGTGAGTCGACGGGTGAGTGGCCCCAGCATTTT. It codes for CAISESTGEWPQHF.

This clone was seen only a few times. V gene TRBV4-2 combines with J gene TRBJ2-7; 8 positions match TRBD2. This CDR3 is built from 18 residues. Per germline, CDR1 LGHNA and CDR2 YNFKEQ. V was clipped by 6 bases and J by 2 bases; unmatched bases: 18. The CDR3 loop reads CASSRSAGRALLAYEQYF. The DNA for the CDR3 is TGTGCCAGCAGTCGAAGTGCCGGGAGGGCCCTCTTGGCCTACGAGCAGTACTTC.

The table lists this clone with a count of one. V is TRBV6-1 and J is TRBJ1-2; 9 nucleotides match TRBD1. This CDR3 contains 14 residues. The junction had 8 bases not matched to a gene; V was cut back by 5 bases and J by 7 bases. Germline V gene data show CDR1 as MNHNS and CDR2 as SASEGT. The CDR3 region is CASSPPGTGCGYTF. CDR3 in DNA: TGTGCCAGCAGTCCCCCCGGGACAGGGTGTGGCTACACCTTC.

This chain links TRBV4-2 with TRBJ2-1; D possibly corresponds to TRBD1 (5 bases). The CDR3 length is 15 residues. Germline lookup yields CDR1 LGHNA and CDR2 YNFKEQ. Trimming took off 0 bases at V and 7 bases at J, with 13 bases between the two ends. CDR3 DNA: TGTGCCAGCAGCCAAGAGGCCATTTCAGGGAATGAGCAGTTCTTC. This sequence encodes CASSQEAISGNEQFF.

This chain uses TRBV4-1 with TRBJ1-2; perhaps TRBD1 as D (6 bases). CDR1 MGHRA and CDR2 YSYEKL come from the germline V gene. V lost 3 bases, J lost 5 bases, and 13 bases lay in between. The CDR3 extends over 14 amino acids. The CDR3 spells CASSHHGQKYGYTF. The CDR3 bases are TGCGCCAGCAGCCATCACGGACAGAAGTATGGCTACACCTTC.